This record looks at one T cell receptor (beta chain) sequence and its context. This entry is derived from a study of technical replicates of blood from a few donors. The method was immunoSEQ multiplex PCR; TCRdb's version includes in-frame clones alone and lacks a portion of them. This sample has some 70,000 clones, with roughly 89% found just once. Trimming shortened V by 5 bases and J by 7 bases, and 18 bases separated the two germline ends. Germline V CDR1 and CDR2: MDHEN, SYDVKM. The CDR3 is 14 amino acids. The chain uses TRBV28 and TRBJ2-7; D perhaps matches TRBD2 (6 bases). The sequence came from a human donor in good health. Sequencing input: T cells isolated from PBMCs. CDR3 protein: CASSSTSPRGEQYF. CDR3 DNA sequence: TGTGCCAGCAGTAGTACTAGCCCTAGAGGAGAGCAGTACTTC.